This T cell receptor beta chain was sequenced for a study of T cells in Graves' hyperthyroidism and ophthalmopathy. Template material for amplifying TCR beta CDR3 regions consisted of RNA transcripts. During a first-round RT-PCR of the TCR CDR3, the HTBI primer set was used. TCRdb used MiXCR to reprocess the multiplex PCR reads, holding one entry per CDR3 protein. The data hold hundreds of thousands of distinct CDR3 sequences, with around a sixth observed a single time. CDR1 SQVTM and CDR2 ANQGSEA come from the germline V gene. The CDR3 sequence is 14 residues long. V was cut by 6 bases and J by 3 bases, with 15 bases left in between. The sample holds many counts of this clonotype.

The source is a woman aged 18 to 35 with Graves' hyperthyroidism. The chain recombines TRBV29-1 with TRBJ1-5, with D possibly TRBD1 on 5 matching bases. Sequencing input: blood. DNA for the CDR3: TGCAGCGTATCGACCGGGACGGACAATCAGCCCCAGCATTTT. Its translation is CSVSTGTDNQPQHF.